The 29 T cell receptor beta chains in this list originate from one sample, sequenced in a study of blood T cell repertoires in COVID-19. This table comes from immunoSEQ multiplex PCR, and its TCRdb copy is limited to in-frame clones, with some not included. Of about 240,000 clones in the sample, around 86% are singletons; the top ten hold under 9%. Input material: peripheral blood. The receptors were sampled from a woman aged 65 to 85 with active or convalescent COVID-19.

The chain recombines TRBV29-1 with TRBJ1-2, with D possibly TRBD1 on 5 matching bases. The V end was cut by 6 bases, the J end by 8 bases, with 13 bases between. Germline-derived CDR1 and CDR2 are SQVTM and ANQGSEA. CDR3 length: 11 residues. The CDR3 protein is CSVAGLVGYTF. CDR3 DNA: TGCAGCGTCGCAGGGTTGGTCGGCTACACCTTC.

The chain employs TRBV28 and TRBJ1-2; possibly TRBD1 for D (6 bases). Germline V lookup: CDR1 MDHEN, CDR2 SYDVKM. The V end was cut by 4 bases, the J end by 8 bases, with 14 bases between. This CDR3 has 13 amino acids. The CDR3 spells CASSSPGAEGYTF. As DNA, the CDR3 is TGTGCCAGCAGTTCTCCAGGGGCCGAGGGCTACACCTTC.

This chain links TRBV24-1 with TRBJ2-1; TRBD2 agrees at 9 bases. Unmatched junction bases numbered 11, after V lost 3 bases and J lost 6 bases. The CDR3 covers 17 residues. Germline loops: CDR1 KGHDR, CDR2 SFDVKD. As DNA, the CDR3 is TGTGCCACCAGTGATCCCCGGGGCGGGGGGGCCCCCAATGAGCAGTTCTTC. This codes for CATSDPRGGGAPNEQFF.

This sequence joins TRBV6-5 and TRBJ2-7; no clear D. The CDR3 has 11 amino acids. With 8 bases removed from V and 3 bases from J, the gap between germline ends came to 8 bases. Germline assignment: CDR1 MNHEY and CDR2 SVGAGI. The CDR3 protein is CASGSYYEQYF. The CDR3 DNA sequence: TGTGCCAGCGGTAGTTACTACGAGCAGTACTTC.

This chain joins TRBV5-8 and TRBJ2-6; D call uncertain. CDR3 length equals 14 residues. Germline CDR1 is SGHTS and CDR2 is YDEGEE. Trimming pared 1 base from V and 3 bases from J, leaving 5 bases between. CDR3 residues: CASSLSYGANVLTF. As DNA, the CDR3 is TGTGCCAGCAGCTTGTCCTATGGGGCCAACGTCCTGACTTTC.

J is TRBJ2-7 and V is TRBV5-4, with no clear D. The V end lost 9 bases, the J end lost 0 bases, and 13 bases lay between the germline ends. This CDR3 is built from 13 residues. The germline CDR1 and CDR2 sequences are SGHNT and YYREEE (reference sequence). CDR3 in amino acids: CAITARPSYEQYF. CDR3 in DNA: TGTGCCATTACGGCGAGGCCCTCCTACGAGCAGTACTTC. The full variable domain, with the rest looked up from reference TRBV5-4 and TRBJ2-7, is ETGVTQSPTHLIKTRGQQVTLRCSSQSGHNTVSWYQQALGQGPQFIFQYYREEENGRGNFPPRFSGLQFPNYSSELNVNALELDDSALYLCAITARPSYEQYFGPGTRLTVT.

The chain carries TRBV6-6 and TRBJ2-1; 12 bases match TRBD1. The CDR3 spans 16 residues. Germline CDR1 MNHNY, CDR2 SVGAGI (reference sequence). V lost 0 bases and J lost 5; bases outside the gene matches: 2. CDR3 in DNA: TGTGCCAGCAGTTACTCGGGGACAGGGGGCGACAATGAGCAGTTCTTC. Encoded protein: CASSYSGTGGDNEQFF.

The chain combines TRBV4-3 with TRBJ2-3; the D gene is possibly TRBD1 (5 bases). Germline V gene lookup returns CDR1 LGHNA and CDR2 YSLEER. V was clipped by 1 base and J by 2 bases, with 13 bases between them. CDR3 size: 16 residues. The CDR3 region has the DNA TGCGCCAGCAGCCAAGGCGGACATCAGCTCACAGATACGCAGTATTTT. Encoded protein: CASSQGGHQLTDTQYF.

The chain joins TRBV6-5 to TRBJ1-3; 9 bases match TRBD1. Germline V lookup: CDR1 MNHEY, CDR2 SVGAGI. J lost 4 bases, V lost 7 bases, and 5 bases had no gene match. The CDR3 totals 14 residues. CDR3 nucleotides: TGTGCCAGCATAGGGACAGGGCCGGGAAACACCATATATTTT. Translation gives CASIGTGPGNTIYF.

The chain recombines TRBV6-2 or TRBV6-3 with TRBJ2-1; 14 nucleotides agree with TRBD2. V shed 4 bases, J shed 6 bases, and the junction held 2 bases outside the gene matches. There are 15 residues in the CDR3. Germline V gene data show CDR1 as MNHEY and CDR2 as SVGEGT. In nucleotides, the CDR3 is TGTGCCAGCAGTTGGACTAGCGGGGGGCTCAATGAGCAGTTCTTC. Translating gives CASSWTSGGLNEQFF.

The table lists this clone with a count of one. In the same sample, other DNA sequences code for this CDR3. The chain is built from TRBV11-2 and TRBJ1-1; D ambiguous. This CDR3 contains 12 residues. The V gene's germline CDR1 is SGHAT and CDR2 FQNNGV. V lost 4 bases and J lost 6, with 9 bases in between. The CDR3 DNA reads as TGTGCCAGCAGCTCCCGAGGAGCTGAAGCTTTCTTT. It is translated as CASSSRGAEAFF.

CDR3: CASSSYRGVPYEQYF. DNA for the CDR3: TGCGCCAGCTCCTCTTACAGGGGTGTCCCCTACGAGCAGTACTTC. This rearrangement joins TRBV5-1 to TRBJ2-7, with 7 bases matching TRBD1. The CDR3 contains 15 residues. The germline CDR1 and CDR2 sequences are SGHRS and YFSETQ. Losses at the gene ends were 7 bases for V and 2 bases for J; bases not matched to a gene: 12.

V usage is TRBV7-2 and J usage is TRBJ1-5; D gene ambiguous. The CDR3 contains 13 residues. Germline values: CDR1 SGHTA, CDR2 FQGNSA. The ends were cut back, 4 bases at V and 7 bases at J, with 11 bases in the middle. The CDR3 DNA is TGTGCCAGCAGCTGGGTCGGGTCGCAGCCCCAGCATTTT. As protein: CASSWVGSQPQHF.

The rearrangement joins TRBV6-6 to TRBJ1-1; D call uncertain. The CDR3 contains 12 residues. V was trimmed by 6 bases and J by 0 bases, leaving 5 bases between them. From germline, CDR1 is MNHNY and CDR2 SVGAGI (reference sequence). The CDR3 is CASRLMNTEAFF. The CDR3, as DNA: TGTGCCAGCAGACTGATGAACACTGAAGCTTTCTTT.

The chain employs TRBV10-3 and TRBJ1-2; D might be TRBD1 (5 bases). There are 12 residues in the CDR3. The V end lost 7 bases, the J end lost 2 bases, and 8 bases lay between the germline ends. Germline V gives CDR1 ENHRY, CDR2 SYGVKD. CDR3 protein: CAITSGNYGYTF. In nucleotides, the CDR3 is TGTGCCATCACGTCAGGGAACTATGGCTACACCTTC.

As concerns this clone: One end of the junction fails to match germline, which may point to a read error. CDR3 protein: CASSMPPVDERYF. As DNA, the CDR3 is TGTGCCAGTAGTATGCCCCCGGTAGACGAGCGGTACTTC. This rearrangement joins TRBV19 to TRBJ2-7; D remains ambiguous. CDR3 length: 13 residues. The V gene's germline CDR1 is LNHDA and CDR2 SQIVND (reference sequence). Variable domain in full (rest from reference TRBV19 and TRBJ2-7): DGGITQSPKYLFRKEGQNVTLSCEQNLNHDAMYWYRQDPGQGLRLIYYSQIVNDFQKGDIAEGYSVSREKKESFPLTVTSAQKNPTAFYLCASSMPPVDERYFGPGTRLTVT.

The V gene is TRBV11-1, the J gene TRBJ1-1; D uncertain. V lost 2 bases and J lost 1, with 8 bases in between. The CDR3 runs 14 residues. Germline V gene sequence: CDR1 SGHAT, CDR2 FQDESV (reference sequence). CDR3 DNA sequence: TGTGCCAGCAGCTTATTTCCGGGGAACACTGAAGCTTTCTTT. As protein: CASSLFPGNTEAFF.

This chain joins TRBV4-2 and TRBJ1-4; possibly TRBD1 for D (6 bases). The germline gives CDR1 LGHNA, CDR2 YNFKEQ. V shed 4 bases and J shed 8 bases, with 11 bases lying between them. This CDR3 has 13 residues. CDR3 in DNA: TGTGCCAGCAGCCGGGCAGGGGACGAAAAACTGTTTTTT. The encoded protein is CASSRAGDEKLFF.

The chain carries TRBV5-8 and TRBJ2-7; tentatively, D is TRBD1 (5 bases). The V gene's germline CDR1 is SGHTS and CDR2 YDEGEE. CDR3 length: 15 residues. V lost 1 base and J 1 base, leaving 12 bases between the germline ends. In DNA form, the CDR3 reads TGTGCCAGCAGCTTGACAGGCAGCTGGTCCTACGAGCAGTACTTC. Protein: CASSLTGSWSYEQYF.

V is TRBV7-9 and J is TRBJ2-7; 9 positions match TRBD1. V was pared by 5 bases and J by 3 bases, with 8 bases of the junction left unmatched. In germline, CDR1 is SEHNR, CDR2 FQNEAQ (reference sequence). The CDR3 is 15 residues long. CDR3 protein: CASSPIRDRVYEQYF. For the CDR3, the DNA is TGTGCCAGCAGCCCAATCCGGGACAGGGTCTACGAGCAGTACTTC.

The CDR3 loop is CSVEAAGTSHNEQFF. CDR3 nucleotides: TGCAGCGTTGAGGCCGCCGGGACATCCCACAATGAGCAGTTCTTC. This rearrangement joins TRBV29-1 to TRBJ2-1; D perhaps matches TRBD1 (6 bases). With 3 bases removed from V and 5 bases from J, the gap between germline ends came to 17 bases. Germline values: CDR1 SQVTM, CDR2 ANQGSEA. The CDR3 is made up of 15 amino acids.

This clone appeared a few times. This rearrangement joins TRBV4-1 to TRBJ1-4; 7 positions match TRBD1. Losses at the gene ends were 1 base for V and 7 bases for J; bases not matched to a gene: 15. This CDR3 region has 18 residues. Germline assignment: CDR1 MGHRA and CDR2 YSYEKL. CDR3 protein: CASSQGRGVQGTGEKLFF. The CDR3 coding sequence is TGCGCCAGCAGCCAAGGGCGAGGGGTACAGGGGACGGGTGAAAAACTGTTTTTT.

The genes are TRBV6-5 and TRBJ1-2; 7 nucleotides match TRBD1. Germline assignment: CDR1 MNHEY and CDR2 SVGAGI. Trimming removed 10 bases from V and 6 bases from J; junction bases left unmatched: 11. The CDR3 is made up of 13 amino acids. The CDR3 DNA follows: TGTGCCACTCAAGAAAACAGGGGAGATGGCTACACCTTC. It encodes CATQENRGDGYTF.

V usage is TRBV5-1 and J usage is TRBJ1-1, with a weak D call TRBD1 (5 bases). The V gene's germline CDR1 is SGHRS and CDR2 YFSETQ. This CDR3 is 13 amino acids long. The ends were cut back, 6 bases at V and 4 bases at J, with 13 bases in the middle. CDR3: CASKGDMSTEAFF. The CDR3 coding sequence is TGCGCCAGCAAAGGGGATATGAGCACTGAAGCTTTCTTT.

CDR3 nucleotides: TGTGCCAGCAGTAACCCCGGGACACCCATCGCAAAACTGTTTTTT. As protein: CASSNPGTPIAKLFF. The V call is TRBV6-2 or TRBV6-3, the J call TRBJ1-4; tentative D call: TRBD1 (6 bases). This CDR3 is 15 amino acids long. Germline loops: CDR1 MNHEY, CDR2 SVGEGT. The ends were cut back, 5 bases at V and 10 bases at J, with 20 bases in the middle.

The sample holds one count of this clone. V usage is TRBV12-3 or TRBV12-4 and J usage is TRBJ2-5, with D possibly TRBD1 on 5 matching bases. This CDR3 contains 13 residues. Trimming stripped 3 bases from V and 5 bases from J, with 10 bases between. The CDR3 spells CASSFRGRETQYF. In nucleotides, the CDR3 is TGTGCCAGCAGTTTTAGGGGTCGGGAGACCCAGTACTTC.

The chain links TRBV5-4 to TRBJ1-2; D perhaps matches TRBD1 (5 bases). CDR1 SGHNT and CDR2 YYREEE come from the germline V gene (reference sequence). The V end lost 2 bases, the J end lost 0 bases, and 14 bases lay between the germline ends. The CDR3 loop spans 16 amino acids. The CDR3 DNA reads TGTGCCAGCAGCTTAGGGGTTGACCGAGCTAACTATGGCTACACCTTC. Translated, it gives CASSLGVDRANYGYTF.

The rearrangement joins TRBV7-3 to TRBJ2-2; the D gene is possibly TRBD1 (5 bases). The V gene's germline CDR1 is SGHTA and CDR2 FQGTGA. Trimming removed 5 bases from V and 4 bases from J, with 11 bases in between. This CDR3 contains 14 residues. The CDR3 DNA follows: TGTGCCAGCAGCCGACAGTTCTCCACCGGGGAGCTGTTTTTT. It specifies CASSRQFSTGELFF.

This chain uses TRBV6-2 or TRBV6-3 with TRBJ1-1; TRBD1 aligns across 7 bases. Germline trimming cut 0 bases from V and 10 bases from J; bases unmatched to any gene: 8. Per the germline V gene, CDR1 is MNHEY and CDR2 is SVGEGT. The CDR3 has 14 amino acids. The CDR3 region is CASSYSSTGPGAFF. For the CDR3, the DNA is TGTGCCAGCAGTTACTCTTCGACAGGGCCCGGAGCTTTCTTT.